This T cell receptor beta chain came from a study of T cell responses to AZD1222 COVID-19 vaccine. The data were produced by immunoSEQ multiplex PCR, yet TCRdb's version contains in-frame clones alone and is incomplete. The table has 80,000 to 90,000 clones, approximately 90% seen once. Points from the study as a whole: Distributed over spike, vaccine-associated CD4 TCRs predominated at 160-218 and 743-854.

This clone was counted a single time. Its cognate antigen is unknown. Second doses at about 4 or about 12 weeks were pooled. Germline V gives CDR1 SGHVS, CDR2 FQNEAQ. The germline V and J ends were trimmed by 3 bases and 2 bases, with 5 bases remaining between them. This CDR3 has 12 residues. The source is an adult who received the AZD1222 COVID-19 vaccine. V and J are TRBV7-8 and TRBJ2-7; D unresolved. Sequences were derived from peripheral blood, sampled 28 days after the second AZD1222 dose. The CDR3 DNA is TGTGCCAGCAGCTTCTCGACCTACGAGCAGTACTTC. Translating it yields CASSFSTYEQYF. The variable domain in full, completed from reference TRBV7-8 and TRBJ2-7, reads GAGVSQSPRYKVAKRGQDVALRCDPISGHVSLFWYQQALGQGPEFLTYFQNEAQLDKSGLPSDRFFAERPEGSVSTLKIQRTQQEDSAVYLCASSFSTYEQYFGPGTRLTVT.